Below, 24 T cell receptor beta chains from the same sample are listed, as sequenced in a study of T cell responses to AZD1222 COVID-19 vaccine. Data came from immunoSEQ multiplex PCR; TCRdb stores just in-frame clones and leaves some out. The data contain 150,000 to 200,000 clones, 94% of them singletons. The source was peripheral blood, collected on day 0 of AZD1222 vaccination. Receptor source: an adult in good health.

This clone has a single count. The genes are TRBV11-2 and TRBJ2-7, with D uncertain. The CDR3 covers 11 residues. Trimming removed 3 bases at V and 0 bases at J, with 0 bases between. Germline V CDR1 and CDR2: SGHAT, FQNNGV. CDR3 region: CASSFSYEQYF. The CDR3 DNA reads as TGTGCCAGCAGCTTCTCCTACGAGCAGTACTTC.

J is TRBJ2-4 and V is TRBV20-1; D is perhaps TRBD2 (6 bases). This CDR3 has 11 residues. From germline, CDR1 is DFQATT and CDR2 SNEGSKA (reference sequence). CDR3 loop: CTFGRRDIQYF. In DNA form, the CDR3 reads TGCACCTTTGGGAGGAGGGACATTCAGTACTTC.

The chain links TRBV4-3 to TRBJ2-3, with unresolved D. The V gene lost 8 bases and the J gene lost 5 bases, with 17 bases spanning the gap. The germline gives CDR1 LGHNA, CDR2 YSLEER. The CDR3 runs to 14 residues. CDR3 coding DNA: TGCGCCAGCGCGCGCGGCGCTTTAGGAGATACGCAGTATTTT. Amino acid sequence: CASARGALGDTQYF.

In this sample, this clone turned up once. The chain couples TRBV11-2 to TRBJ2-7; D not resolved. This CDR3 comprises 12 residues. Deletions cut 2 bases from V and 5 bases from J, with 7 bases between. The germline CDR1 and CDR2 sequences are SGHAT and FQNNGV. This chain's CDR3 is CASSLYRDEQYF. The CDR3 DNA is TGTGCCAGCAGCTTATACAGAGACGAGCAGTACTTC. Full variable domain (outside the CDR3, taken from reference TRBV11-2 and TRBJ2-7): EAGVAQSPRYKIIEKRQSVAFWCNPISGHATLYWYQQILGQGPKLLIQFQNNGVVDDSQLPKDRFSAERLKGVDSTLKIQPAKLEDSAVYLCASSLYRDEQYFGPGTRLTVT.

The chain combines TRBV29-1 with TRBJ1-2; the D is unclear. The V end lost 0 bases, the J end lost 5 bases, and 10 bases lay between the germline ends. The germline CDR1 and CDR2 sequences are SQVTM and ANQGSEA. The CDR3 sequence is 13 residues long. CDR3 in amino acids: CSVEDHRAYGYTF. The CDR3, as DNA: TGCAGCGTTGAAGATCATCGGGCGTATGGCTACACCTTC.

The J gene is TRBJ2-1, the V gene TRBV29-1, with TRBD2 matching 11 bases. The CDR3 spans 12 residues. CDR1 is SQVTM and CDR2 is ANQGSEA in the germline V gene. Unmatched junction bases numbered 2, after V lost 3 bases and J lost 10 bases. As DNA, the CDR3 is TGCAGCGTTGAGACTAGCGGGGTGGAGCAGTTCTTC. Its protein is CSVETSGVEQFF.

The chain employs TRBV19 and TRBJ1-4; perhaps TRBD1 as D (5 bases). From germline, CDR1 is LNHDA and CDR2 SQIVND (reference sequence). There are 13 residues in the CDR3. V was clipped by 5 bases and J by 4 bases, with 8 bases between them. CDR3 DNA: TGTGCCAGTAGTGGCAGGGATAATGAAAAACTGTTTTTT. Its protein is CASSGRDNEKLFF.

This clone is a singleton in its sample. The chain links TRBV27 to TRBJ1-1; D call uncertain. The CDR3 is 15 residues long. The germline V gene has CDR1 MNHEY and CDR2 SMNVEV (reference sequence). V was pared by 2 bases and J by 0 bases, with 10 bases between. The DNA for the CDR3 is TGTGCCAGCAGTTTAAGCGGCGCGGTGAACACTGAAGCTTTCTTT. Protein product: CASSLSGAVNTEAFF.

The rearrangement uses TRBV6-1 and TRBJ1-6; no reliable D call. Trimming cost V 2 bases and J 10 bases, with 3 bases left between them. Per the germline V gene, CDR1 is MNHNS and CDR2 is SASEGT. The CDR3 loop spans 11 amino acids. This CDR3 is CASSENSPLHF. The DNA of the CDR3 is TGTGCCAGCAGTGAAAACTCACCCCTCCACTTT.

The J gene is TRBJ1-5, the V gene TRBV3-1 (or the pseudogene TRBV3-2), with 9 bases fitting TRBD1. Trimming removed 1 base from V and 6 bases from J; junction bases left unmatched: 4. From germline, CDR1 is LGHDT and CDR2 YNNKEL (reference sequence). There are 15 residues in the CDR3. CDR3 bases: TGTGCCAGCAGCCAAGGACAGGGGGGTATTCAGCCCCAGCATTTT. The encoded protein is CASSQGQGGIQPQHF.

This clone was observed a single time. The gene calls are TRBV24-1 and TRBJ2-3, with 9 bases that match TRBD2. Unmatched junction bases numbered 6, after V lost 4 bases and J lost 2 bases. This CDR3 is built from 16 residues. Germline CDR1 KGHDR, CDR2 SFDVKD. As DNA, the CDR3 is TGTGCCACCAGTGACAGGTTAGCGGGAGCCACAGATACGCAGTATTTT. This sequence encodes CATSDRLAGATDTQYF.

The V gene is TRBV27, the J gene TRBJ2-1; TRBD2 is a possible D gene (5 bases). The CDR3 contains 14 residues. Per the germline V gene, CDR1 is MNHEY and CDR2 is SMNVEV (reference sequence). Trimming took 6 bases from V and 7 from J, leaving 16 bases between them. The CDR3 reads CASRQGLVGNEQFF. As DNA, the CDR3 is TGTGCCAGCAGGCAAGGACTGGTGGGGAATGAGCAGTTCTTC.

The chain carries TRBV4-2 and TRBJ2-3; TRBD2 aligns across 10 bases. The CDR3 is 17 amino acids. With 0 bases clipped from V and 5 bases from J, the junction kept 8 bases outside the gene matches. The germline gives CDR1 LGHNA, CDR2 YNFKEQ. CDR3 sequence: CASSQDGLAGGQDTQYF. The CDR3, as DNA: TGTGCCAGCAGCCAAGATGGATTAGCGGGAGGACAAGATACGCAGTATTTT.

J is TRBJ1-2 and V is TRBV5-1; maybe TRBD1 (5 bases). CDR1 SGHRS and CDR2 YFSETQ come from the germline V gene. The CDR3 extends over 13 amino acids. Trimming removed 4 bases from V and 5 bases from J, with 12 bases in between. The chain's CDR3 is CASSIGTEYGYTF. CDR3 bases: TGCGCCAGCAGCATCGGGACGGAATATGGCTACACCTTC. Variable domain in full (rest from reference TRBV5-1 and TRBJ1-2): KAGVTQTPRYLIKTRGQQVTLSCSPISGHRSVSWYQQTPGQGLQFLFEYFSETQRNKGNFPGRFSGRQFSNSRSEMNVSTLELGDSALYLCASSIGTEYGYTFGSGTRLTVV.

The chain recombines TRBV20-1 with TRBJ2-7; no firm D call. This CDR3 is 10 amino acids long. V lost 0 bases, J lost 3 bases, and 0 bases lay in between. CDR1 and CDR2 from the germline V gene are DFQATT and SNEGSKA (reference sequence). The CDR3 sequence is CSARDYEQYF. Written as DNA, the CDR3 is TGCAGTGCTAGAGACTACGAGCAGTACTTC.

V is TRBV7-6 and J is TRBJ2-7; 9 bases map to TRBD2. The length of the CDR3 is 15 residues. The J segment lost 1 base and the V segment lost 5 bases, leaving 6 bases of the junction unmatched. The germline V gene has CDR1 SGHVS and CDR2 FNYEAQ. CDR3 coding DNA: TGTGCCAGCAGCCGTCGACTAGCGGATTCCTACGAGCAGTACTTC. It is translated as CASSRRLADSYEQYF.

The genes are TRBV29-1 and TRBJ1-1; D is perhaps TRBD1 (5 bases). V lost 2 bases to trimming and J lost 4 bases, with 11 bases between them. CDR3 length: 13 amino acids. Germline V gene data show CDR1 as SQVTM and CDR2 as ANQGSEA. As DNA, the CDR3 is TGCAGCGTTGAAAGGGACTGGGGCACTGAAGCTTTCTTT. It encodes CSVERDWGTEAFF.

V is TRBV29-1 and J is TRBJ1-1, with D maybe TRBD1 (5 bases). The CDR3 sequence is 10 residues long. With 7 bases removed from V and 4 bases from J, the gap between germline ends came to 7 bases. Germline CDR1 is SQVTM and CDR2 is ANQGSEA. CDR3 coding DNA: TGCAGCGGAGGGACCACTGAAGCTTTCTTT. It codes for CSGGTTEAFF.

This sequence joins TRBV15 and TRBJ2-1; tentative D call: TRBD2 (6 bases). The CDR3 has 17 amino acids. Germline V CDR1 and CDR2: LNHNV, YYDKDF (reference sequence). V was trimmed by 3 bases and J by 1 base, leaving 16 bases between them. CDR3 region: CATSSPLLAKSYNEQFF. Here the CDR3 DNA reads TGTGCCACCAGCAGCCCTCTGCTAGCGAAGTCCTACAATGAGCAGTTCTTC.

The rearrangement joins TRBV5-1 to TRBJ2-3; D perhaps matches TRBD1 (7 bases). CDR1 and CDR2 (germline): SGHRS, YFSETQ. The CDR3 is 13 amino acids. Trimming left V 4 bases short and J 6 bases short, with 12 bases between. The CDR3 is CASSPAGGDTQYF. DNA of the CDR3: TGCGCCAGCAGCCCGGCAGGGGGGGATACGCAGTATTTT.

V usage is TRBV6-5 and J usage is TRBJ2-1, with 7 bases that match TRBD2. J lost 0 bases, V lost 6 bases, and 5 bases had no gene match. This CDR3 region has 15 residues. Germline V gene lookup returns CDR1 MNHEY and CDR2 SVGAGI. The CDR3 spells CASSGSGVSYNEQFF. The CDR3 DNA reads TGTGCCAGCAGCGGGAGCGGGGTCTCCTACAATGAGCAGTTCTTC.

This clone has just one count. V is TRBV30 and J is TRBJ1-1; D unresolved. The CDR3 runs 14 residues. Germline V gene sequence: CDR1 GTSNPN, CDR2 SVGIG (reference sequence). V was clipped by 2 bases and J by 6 bases, with 16 bases between them. The CDR3 sequence: CAWSLPNDSAEAFF. The CDR3 bases are TGTGCCTGGAGTCTACCTAATGATTCTGCTGAAGCTTTCTTT.

V is TRBV7-9 and J is TRBJ2-2; TRBD2 aligns across 11 bases. From germline, CDR1 is SEHNR and CDR2 FQNEAQ (reference sequence). This CDR3 is built from 18 residues. Trimming at V came to 2 bases and at J to 4 bases, leaving 9 bases not matched to a gene. CDR3 protein: CASSLRPPLAGVTGELFF. DNA of the CDR3: TGTGCCAGCAGCTTACGCCCCCCACTAGCGGGAGTCACCGGGGAGCTGTTTTTT. The full variable domain, completed using reference TRBV7-9 and TRBJ2-2, is DTGVSQNPRHKITKRGQNVTFRCDPISEHNRLYWYRQTLGQGPEFLTYFQNEAQLEKSRLLSDRFSAERPKGSFSTLEIQRTEQGDSAMYLCASSLRPPLAGVTGELFFGEGSRLTVL.

The chain carries TRBV2 and TRBJ2-7; TRBD1 is a possible D gene (6 bases). Germline V gene sequence: CDR1 SNHLY, CDR2 FYNNEI. CDR3 length: 11 residues. The V gene lost 6 bases and the J gene lost 3 bases, with 6 bases spanning the gap. The CDR3 region is CASRDSYEQYF. DNA for the CDR3: TGTGCCAGCAGGGACAGCTACGAGCAGTACTTC.